The 5 T cell receptor beta chains in this list originate from one sample, sequenced in a study of cytomegalovirus exposure and HLA in healthy donors. 60 Vbeta and 13 Jbeta primers were used in PCR. The repertoire was sequenced with immunoSEQ multiplex PCR; TCRdb's copy has only in-frame clones and lacks some. The sample lists roughly 170,000 clones; approximately 80% were seen once. The sequencing input was PBMCs. The receptors were gathered from a woman between 25 and 40 years old in good health and CMV-seronegative.

This clone is a singleton in its sample. The genes are TRBV28 and TRBJ2-5; maybe TRBD1 (6 bases). This CDR3 spans 13 amino acids. Germline V CDR1 and CDR2: MDHEN, SYDVKM. Trimming cost V 6 bases and J 2 bases, with 10 bases left between them. The CDR3 DNA sequence: TGTGCCAGCAGCCCACAGGGACAAGAGACCCAGTACTTC. It is translated as CASSPQGQETQYF.

The table lists this clone with a count of one. This chain connects TRBV27 to TRBJ2-7; 7 bases fit TRBD2. Unmatched junction bases numbered 17, after V lost 8 bases and J lost 7 bases. CDR3 size: 15 residues. In germline, CDR1 is MNHEY, CDR2 SMNVEV (reference sequence). The CDR3 reads CASASAAGDSGEQYF. In DNA form, the CDR3 reads TGTGCCAGCGCCTCGGCCGCGGGAGACTCTGGGGAGCAGTACTTC.

A word on this clone: At one of its ends the junction is not consistent with the germline gene, which may arise from a read error. The chain carries TRBV7-3 and TRBJ2-3, with 7 nucleotides matching TRBD1. Germline V lookup: CDR1 SGHTA, CDR2 FQGTGA. This CDR3 has 16 residues. Here the CDR3 DNA reads TGTTCCAGCAGCCCCGGGACAGCCCCTGGCACAGATACGCAGTATTTT. Amino acids: CSSSPGTAPGTDTQYF.

The rearrangement uses TRBV27 and TRBJ2-7; TRBD2 aligns across 10 bases. Germline-derived CDR1 and CDR2 are MNHEY and SMNVEV (reference sequence). The CDR3 has 14 amino acids. V shed 4 bases and J 2 bases; nucleotides not matched to a gene: 2. DNA of the CDR3: TGTGCCAGCAGTTCGGGACTAGCGACCTACGAGCAGTACTTC. The encoded protein is CASSSGLATYEQYF.

Regarding this clone: This CDR3 is also generated by other DNA sequences in the sample. V and J are TRBV29-1 and TRBJ1-4; 10 positions agree with TRBD1. Per germline, CDR1 SQVTM and CDR2 ANQGSEA. This CDR3 spans 12 amino acids. V was clipped by 3 bases and J by 8 bases; unmatched bases: 0. The CDR3 DNA reads as TGCAGCGTTGAGGACAGGGGGGAAAAACTGTTTTTT. Translated, it gives CSVEDRGEKLFF.